This entry lists 25 T cell receptor beta chains sequenced from one sample in a study of OX40 agonist ivuxolimab in advanced cancers. Sequencing used immunoSEQ multiplex PCR; TCRdb keeps in-frame clones, though not all of them. The table records fewer than 65,000 clones, about nine tenths of them present only once. Sequenced material: CD4+ or CD8+ T cells sorted from blood, taken in a trial of the OX40 agonist ivuxolimab. These receptors originate from an adult with an advanced solid tumor such as melanoma, head and neck, liver or kidney cancer.

This chain's CDR3 is CASSSGSGNQPQHF. CDR3 coding DNA: TGTGCCAGCAGTTCTGGGTCCGGTAATCAGCCCCAGCATTTT. The chain has TRBV27 and TRBJ1-5; D uncertain. CDR3 length equals 14 residues. Trimming took off 4 bases at V and 4 bases at J, with 11 bases between the two ends. The V gene's germline CDR1 is MNHEY and CDR2 SMNVEV (reference sequence).

DNA for the CDR3: TGTGCCAGCAGCTTAGTCGACAGACAGCCCCAGCATTTT. Translation gives CASSLVDRQPQHF. The chain combines TRBV7-8 with TRBJ1-5; D perhaps matches TRBD1 (5 bases). Trimming pared 1 base from V and 7 bases from J, leaving 8 bases between. This CDR3 region has 13 residues. From germline, CDR1 is SGHVS and CDR2 FQNEAQ.

J is TRBJ2-2 and V is TRBV21-1. TRBV21-1 is given as a pseudogene. The CDR3 totals 15 residues. The CDR3 loop reads CASTPPWGRTGELFF. As DNA, the CDR3 is TGTGCCAGCACCCCACCCTGGGGTCGTACCGGGGAGCTGTTTTTT.

CDR3 coding DNA: TGCGCCAGCAGCCAAGTTTATGGGAAGGGTACTGAAGCTTTCTTT. Translating gives CASSQVYGKGTEAFF. The chain employs TRBV4-1 and TRBJ1-1; no definite D call. The CDR3 contains 15 residues. The germline V and J ends were trimmed by 1 base and 5 bases, with 14 bases remaining between them. Germline V gene lookup returns CDR1 MGHRA and CDR2 YSYEKL.

J is TRBJ2-4 and V is TRBV2; 8 nucleotides align to TRBD1. V shed 3 bases and J 6 bases; nucleotides not matched to a gene: 1. Germline V lookup: CDR1 SNHLY, CDR2 FYNNEI. This CDR3 comprises 13 residues. Written as DNA, the CDR3 is TGTGCCAGCAGTGAGGGGACAGGAAACATTCAGTACTTC. The encoded protein is CASSEGTGNIQYF. Together with reference TRBV2 and TRBJ2-4, the CDR3 gives the full variable domain: EPEVTQTPSHQVTQMGQEVILRCVPISNHLYFYWYRQILGQKVEFLVSFYNNEISEKSEIFDDQFSVERPDGSNFTLKIRSTKLEDSAMYFCASSEGTGNIQYFGAGTRLSVL.

The chain couples TRBV28 to TRBJ2-7, with D tentatively TRBD2 (6 bases). CDR3 size: 15 residues. With 5 bases removed from V and 0 bases from J, the gap between germline ends came to 14 bases. CDR1 and CDR2 from the germline V gene are MDHEN and SYDVKM. Written as DNA, the CDR3 is TGTGCCAGCAGTGGAGCGGGTGGGCTCTCCTACGAGCAGTACTTC. Its protein is CASSGAGGLSYEQYF.

The chain carries TRBV6-5 and TRBJ1-4; 10 bases agree with TRBD1. Germline loops: CDR1 MNHEY, CDR2 SVGAGI. The CDR3 sequence is 15 residues long. J lost 8 bases, V lost 2 bases, and 5 bases had no gene match. The CDR3 sequence is CASSYEDRGNEKLFF. The CDR3 DNA sequence: TGTGCCAGCAGTTACGAGGACAGGGGGAACGAAAAACTGTTTTTT.

CDR3: CASSYSRFGTSDGYTF. As DNA, the CDR3 is TGTGCCAGCAGTTACTCGAGGTTCGGGACAAGCGACGGCTACACCTTC. The gene calls are TRBV6-5 and TRBJ1-2; D perhaps matches TRBD1 (6 bases). V lost 0 bases and J 8 bases, leaving 19 bases between the germline ends. Germline V lookup: CDR1 MNHEY, CDR2 SVGAGI. This CDR3 region has 16 residues.

The chain combines TRBV18 with TRBJ2-5; D is perhaps TRBD2 (7 bases). Looked up from germline, CDR1 is KGHSH and CDR2 is LQKENI. The CDR3 length is 16 residues. V was shortened by 0 bases and J by 3 bases, with 14 bases between the two germline ends. The DNA of the CDR3 is TGTGCCAGCTCACCACCCAGGGGCGGGGGAAAAGAGACCCAGTACTTC. Its translation: CASSPPRGGGKETQYF. Combining the CDR3 with reference TRBV18 and TRBJ2-5 gives the whole variable domain NAGVMQNPRHLVRRRGQEARLRCSPMKGHSHVYWYRQLPEEGLKFMVYLQKENIIDESGMPKERFSAEFPKEGPSILRIQQVVRGDSAAYFCASSPPRGGGKETQYFGPGTRLLVL.

The chain links TRBV20-1 to TRBJ2-5; D is ambiguous. V gave up 1 base and J gave up 5 bases, with 2 bases separating them. CDR3 size: 10 residues. Germline V gives CDR1 DFQATT, CDR2 SNEGSKA (reference sequence). Here the CDR3 DNA reads TGCAGTGCTAGAGCGGAGACCCAGTACTTC. It translates to CSARAETQYF.

The chain recombines TRBV15 with TRBJ2-7, with TRBD2 matching over 9 bases. The trim removed 5 bases at V and 7 bases at J, leaving 12 bases unmatched. The CDR3 loop spans 15 amino acids. CDR1 and CDR2 (germline): LNHNV, YYDKDF (reference sequence). In nucleotides, the CDR3 is TGTGCCACCAGCCCGCGGGCGGGAGGGCCAGGGGAGCAGTACTTC. Protein sequence: CATSPRAGGPGEQYF. Full variable domain (remainder filled in from reference TRBV15 and TRBJ2-7): DAMVIQNPRYQVTQFGKPVTLSCSQTLNHNVMYWYQQKSSQAPKLLFHYYDKDFNNEADTPDNFQSRRPNTSFCFLDIRSPGLGDTAMYLCATSPRAGGPGEQYFGPGTRLTVT.

The rearrangement uses TRBV5-1 and TRBJ2-7; weak D call: TRBD1 (5 bases). The CDR3 has 13 amino acids. Looked up from germline, CDR1 is SGHRS and CDR2 is YFSETQ. Trimming took off 1 base at V and 5 bases at J, with 10 bases between the two ends. This CDR3 reads CASSLWGQNEQYF. CDR3 sequence (DNA): TGCGCCAGCAGCTTGTGGGGCCAGAACGAGCAGTACTTC.

The chain employs TRBV5-4 and TRBJ1-2; possibly TRBD1 for D (5 bases). CDR3 length: 14 amino acids. Trimming removed 4 bases at V and 1 base at J, with 11 bases between. Germline-derived CDR1 and CDR2 are SGHNT and YYREEE (reference sequence). The CDR3 here is CASSTKQDNYGYTF. In DNA, the CDR3 is TGTGCCAGCAGCACGAAACAGGATAACTATGGCTACACCTTC.

This chain links TRBV10-3 with TRBJ2-7, with TRBD1 identical over 7 bases. CDR3 length: 13 residues. With 10 bases clipped from V and 6 bases from J, the junction kept 12 bases outside the gene matches. Germline V CDR1 and CDR2: ENHRY, SYGVKD. CDR3: CATLPHRGPEQYF. CDR3 sequence (DNA): TGTGCCACGCTCCCTCACAGGGGACCCGAGCAGTACTTC.

The genes are TRBV11-2 and TRBJ1-2; 7 positions agree with TRBD1. The CDR3 spans 14 residues. With V trimmed by 0 bases and J by 6 bases, 4 bases remained unmatched. Germline CDR1 reads SGHAT; CDR2 reads FQNNGV. CDR3 nucleotides: TGTGCCAGCAGCTTAGACCCAACAGGGGATGGCTACACCTTC. This gives the protein CASSLDPTGDGYTF.

The V gene is TRBV28, the J gene TRBJ1-5; D remains unclear. CDR3 length: 15 amino acids. CDR1 and CDR2 from the germline V gene are MDHEN and SYDVKM. Trimming took off 3 bases at V and 2 bases at J, with 11 bases between the two ends. CDR3 region: CASSFKGSGNQPQHF. DNA of the CDR3: TGTGCCAGCAGTTTTAAGGGAAGTGGCAATCAGCCCCAGCATTTT.

The chain couples TRBV15 to TRBJ2-7, with 8 bases fitting TRBD1. There are 16 residues in the CDR3. The V gene end was trimmed by 2 bases and the J gene end by 6 bases; junction bases not matched to a gene: 12. Per the germline V gene, CDR1 is LNHNV and CDR2 is YYDKDF (reference sequence). CDR3 region: CATSRNPAGTGGEQYF. CDR3 in DNA: TGTGCCACCAGCAGAAACCCTGCGGGCACAGGGGGCGAGCAGTACTTC.

The chain recombines TRBV10-3 with TRBJ2-7; 8 nucleotides align to TRBD2. Germline V CDR1 and CDR2: ENHRY, SYGVKD. This CDR3 contains 13 residues. The J segment lost 6 bases and the V segment lost 6 bases, leaving 7 bases of the junction unmatched. CDR3 amino acids: CAIRPAGGGEQYF. CDR3 sequence (DNA): TGTGCCATCAGGCCCGCGGGAGGCGGCGAGCAGTACTTC.

The chain combines TRBV18 with TRBJ2-3; unclear D gene. This CDR3 region has 11 residues. Per the germline V gene, CDR1 is KGHSH and CDR2 is LQKENI. V shed 2 bases and J shed 6 bases, with 3 bases lying between them. CDR3: CASSPGDTQYF. In DNA form, the CDR3 reads TGTGCCAGCTCACCAGGTGATACGCAGTATTTT.

The rearrangement links TRBV5-1 to TRBJ2-1; 11 positions match TRBD2. CDR1 is SGHRS, CDR2 YFSETQ, per germline. This CDR3 is 14 amino acids long. V dropped 7 bases and J dropped 7; count of bases not matched to a gene: 7. The CDR3 nucleotides are TGCGCCAGCGGCCGCAGGACTAGCGGGAATGAGCAGTTCTTC. It is translated as CASGRRTSGNEQFF. The full variable domain, its missing parts supplied by reference TRBV5-1 and TRBJ2-1, is KAGVTQTPRYLIKTRGQQVTLSCSPISGHRSVSWYQQTPGQGLQFLFEYFSETQRNKGNFPGRFSGRQFSNSRSEMNVSTLELGDSALYLCASGRRTSGNEQFFGPGTRLTVL.

This clone appeared once. V is TRBV2 and J is TRBJ2-7; D may be TRBD2 (5 bases). The CDR3 contains 14 residues. V lost 4 bases and J lost 9, with 19 bases in between. Germline V lookup: CDR1 SNHLY, CDR2 FYNNEI. CDR3 loop: CASSGRAGPGGQYF. CDR3 bases: TGTGCCAGCAGTGGCCGGGCGGGCCCTGGAGGGCAGTACTTC.

The V gene is TRBV7-3, the J gene TRBJ2-1, with 8 nucleotides matching TRBD1. CDR3 length equals 15 residues. The V segment lost 2 bases and the J segment 3 bases; nucleotides outside the gene matches: 3. Per the germline V gene, CDR1 is SGHTA and CDR2 is FQGTGA. The CDR3: CASSLDTGGYNEQFF. For the CDR3, the DNA is TGTGCCAGCAGCTTAGATACAGGGGGCTACAATGAGCAGTTCTTC.

This chain joins TRBV5-1 and TRBJ2-5, with a possible D match to TRBD2 (6 bases). CDR3 length: 16 amino acids. CDR1 is SGHRS, CDR2 YFSETQ, per germline. V lost 4 bases and J lost 2, with 18 bases in between. The CDR3 sequence is CASSPAYGRAQETQYF. The CDR3, as DNA: TGCGCCAGCAGCCCGGCCTACGGGAGAGCACAAGAGACCCAGTACTTC.

V and J are TRBV6-5 and TRBJ1-1; D remains ambiguous. Trimming took off 4 bases at V and 1 base at J, with 7 bases between the two ends. The CDR3 loop spans 13 amino acids. CDR1 MNHEY and CDR2 SVGAGI come from the germline V gene. The CDR3 loop reads CASSFSSNTEAFF. In nucleotides, the CDR3 is TGTGCCAGCAGTTTTTCTTCGAACACTGAAGCTTTCTTT.

This chain links TRBV28 with TRBJ2-7; D perhaps matches TRBD1 (5 bases). V lost 6 bases and J lost 8, with 17 bases in between. The germline V gene has CDR1 MDHEN and CDR2 SYDVKM. The CDR3 is 13 amino acids. The CDR3 reads CASSPGADTKQYF. The CDR3 DNA sequence: TGTGCCAGCAGCCCTGGGGCGGATACGAAGCAGTACTTC.